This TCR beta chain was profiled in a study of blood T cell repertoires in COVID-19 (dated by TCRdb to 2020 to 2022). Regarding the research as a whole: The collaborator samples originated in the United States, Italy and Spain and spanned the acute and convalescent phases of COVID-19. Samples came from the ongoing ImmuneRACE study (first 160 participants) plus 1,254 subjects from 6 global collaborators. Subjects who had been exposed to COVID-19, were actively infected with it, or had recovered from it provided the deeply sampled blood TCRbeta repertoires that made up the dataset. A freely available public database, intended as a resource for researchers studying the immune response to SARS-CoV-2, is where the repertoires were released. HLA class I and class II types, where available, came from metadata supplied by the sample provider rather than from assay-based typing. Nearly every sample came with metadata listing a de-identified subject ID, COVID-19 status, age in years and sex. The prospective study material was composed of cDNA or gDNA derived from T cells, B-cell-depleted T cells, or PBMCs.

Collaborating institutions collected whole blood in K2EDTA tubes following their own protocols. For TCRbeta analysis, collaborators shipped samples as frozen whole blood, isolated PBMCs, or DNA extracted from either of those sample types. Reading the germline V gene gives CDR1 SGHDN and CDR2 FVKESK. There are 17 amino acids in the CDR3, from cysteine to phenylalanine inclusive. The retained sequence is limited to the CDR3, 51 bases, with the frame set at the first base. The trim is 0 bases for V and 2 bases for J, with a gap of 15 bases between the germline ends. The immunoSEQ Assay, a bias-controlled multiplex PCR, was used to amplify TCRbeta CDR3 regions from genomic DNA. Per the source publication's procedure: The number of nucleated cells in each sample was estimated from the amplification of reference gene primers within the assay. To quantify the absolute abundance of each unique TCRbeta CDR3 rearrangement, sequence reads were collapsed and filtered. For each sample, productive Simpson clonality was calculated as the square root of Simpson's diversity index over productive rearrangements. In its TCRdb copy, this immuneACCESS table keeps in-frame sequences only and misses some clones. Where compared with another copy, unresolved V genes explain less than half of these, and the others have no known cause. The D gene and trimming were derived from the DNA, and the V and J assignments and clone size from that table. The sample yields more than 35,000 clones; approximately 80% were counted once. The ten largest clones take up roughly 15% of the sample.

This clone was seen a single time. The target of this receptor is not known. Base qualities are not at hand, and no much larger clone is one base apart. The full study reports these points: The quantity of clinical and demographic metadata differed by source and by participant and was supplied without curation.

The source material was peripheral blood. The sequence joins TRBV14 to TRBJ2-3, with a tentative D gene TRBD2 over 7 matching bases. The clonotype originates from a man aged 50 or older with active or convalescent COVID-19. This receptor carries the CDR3 CASSQERGGLFTDTQYF. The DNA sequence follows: TGTGCCAGCAGCCAAGAGAGAGGGGGACTATTCACAGATACGCAGTATTTT.